The T cell receptor (beta chain) described here comes from a study of blood T cell repertoires in COVID-19. Authors' analysis steps: Reference gene primer amplification yielded estimated nucleated cell counts. Clones were sequenced by immunoSEQ multiplex PCR, and TCRdb holds only the in-frame ones, with some missing. V and J calls and clone size come straight from that table; D and trimming were deduced from the DNA. Among fewer than 350,000 clones, roughly 90% were seen once, and the ten largest hold about 0.94%. Germline CDR1 and CDR2: MNHEY and SVGAGI. The ends were cut back, 6 bases at V and 5 bases at J, with 17 bases in the middle. The CDR3 is 14 residues long. The age range of participants was about 18 to 95 years, with residence in roughly 25 US areas. Clinical history reported by participants formed the basis on which cohorts were assigned. Before they entered the study, exposed participants had met a COVID-19 case within 2 weeks.

The sequence was collected from a woman aged 25 to 39 who had been exposed to COVID-19. Sample: PBMCs or T cells enriched from blood (not recorded which). The chain links TRBV6-5 to TRBJ2-7, with D possibly TRBD2 on 6 matching bases. CDR3 region: CASSRDSIWDEQYF. The CDR3 coding sequence is TGTGCCAGCAGCAGGGACTCGATTTGGGACGAGCAGTACTTC.